Shown below are 10 T cell receptor beta chains from a single sample sequenced in a study of monozygotic twins with inflammatory bowel disease. One entry per CDR3 protein, without DNA, is what TCRdb gives after re-calling the 5' RACE reads. The sample table includes approximately 110,000 distinct CDR3 sequences. Sequencing was performed on blood. These receptor sequences come from a human donor with ulcerative colitis or Crohn's disease, or a healthy co-twin of an affected twin (not recorded which).

The chain uses TRBV10-3 and TRBJ2-3. The CDR3 loop spans 15 amino acids. Germline V gives CDR1 ENHRY, CDR2 SYGVKD. The CDR3 spells CAISESTSNSDTQYF.

CDR3 sequence reads: CASRGPGELFF. This rearrangement joins TRBV27 to TRBJ2-2; TCRdb's assignment of TRBD2 cannot be checked, as there is no DNA. The germline V gene encodes CDR1 MNHEY and CDR2 SMNVEV (reference sequence). The CDR3 consists of 11 residues.

The V gene is TRBV2, the J gene TRBJ1-5; TCRdb selects TRBD1, and the lack of DNA leaves this call unchecked. The germline gives CDR1 SNHLY, CDR2 FYNNEI. The CDR3 covers 18 residues. CDR3 in amino acids: CASSRHRDRPISNQPQHF.

This chain connects TRBV4-2 to TRBJ2-2. Germline assignment: CDR1 LGHNA and CDR2 YNFKEQ. The CDR3 consists of 12 residues. CDR3 region: CASSHTAGALFF.

V and J are TRBV12-3 or TRBV12-4 and TRBJ2-1; there is no DNA to check the TCRdb D call of TRBD1. CDR3 length: 21 amino acids. CDR3 amino acids: CASSSSPVGGGLPGFYNEQFF.

This rearrangement joins TRBV6-5 to TRBJ2-3; the TCRdb D gene call, TRBD1, has no DNA to confirm it. This CDR3 is built from 15 residues. Germline lookup yields CDR1 MNHEY and CDR2 SVGAGI. CDR3 sequence reads: CASSYSRDRGDTQYF.

Here the CDR3 reads CASSWDRAVGNTIYF. The V call is TRBV12-3 or TRBV12-4, the J call TRBJ1-3; without DNA, the TCRdb call of TRBD1 cannot be checked. The CDR3 runs to 15 residues.

The rearrangement joins TRBV5-1 to TRBJ1-4; TCRdb designates TRBD1, a call that cannot be tested without DNA. The CDR3 extends over 14 amino acids. Germline values: CDR1 SGHRS, CDR2 YFSETQ. CDR3 residues: CASRPGVLVEKLFF.

The chain carries TRBV6-5 and TRBJ2-7; without DNA, the TCRdb call of TRBD1 cannot be checked. Looked up from germline, CDR1 is MNHEY and CDR2 is SVGAGI. The CDR3 totals 15 residues. CDR3: CASSYIDRERYEQYF.

The V and J genes are TRBV20-1 and TRBJ2-1; TCRdb's D gene call, TRBD2, goes unchecked for lack of DNA. This CDR3 contains 18 residues. Germline V CDR1 and CDR2: DFQATT, SNEGSKA (reference sequence). The CDR3 reads CSARPETSGRRIGNEQFF.